Listed here is a single T cell receptor beta chain. What it binds is not known. TCRdb itself ran the RT-PCR reads through MiXCR, one entry per CDR3 protein. The sample holds roughly 760,000 distinct CDR3 sequences, 20% to 25% seen once. The entry originates in a study of response to subunit inactivated influenza vaccine. Findings and caveats of the study: Each seasonal influenza vaccination recruits few new T cells, the authors suggested.

V lost 5 bases to trimming and J lost 0 bases, with 10 bases between them. Germline V gives CDR1 LGHNA, CDR2 YSLEER. This CDR3 is 14 amino acids long. This receptor was obtained from a man aged 45-65 years who received an inactivated influenza vaccine. This chain uses TRBV4-3 with TRBJ1-2; D gene ambiguous. The specimen was PBMCs from blood, collected 5 to 6 days after vaccination. The DNA for the CDR3 is TGCGCCAGCAGCTCGGACCGTACTAACTATGGCTACACCTTC. Its protein is CASSSDRTNYGYTF.